This T cell receptor beta chain was retrieved from a study of human T cells and chemical hapten exposure. Unseparated into fractions, whole blood served as the source from which total RNA was extracted. Study results and caveats: Among TCRs, those above 1 in 1000 frequency were unaffected by DPC sensitization.

Unique molecular identifiers were affixed to discrete cDNA molecules within the library. A single record per CDR3 protein comes from TCRdb applying MiXCR to the 5' RACE reads. The sample consists of some 150,000 distinct CDR3 sequences, over 3.5% of them appearing once. Concerning this clonotype: Its antigen is as yet unknown.

The V end lost 3 bases, the J end lost 6 bases, and 14 bases lay between the germline ends. Germline V gene sequence: CDR1 LNHDA, CDR2 SQIVND (reference sequence). The CDR3 is 15 amino acids. The source is a female donor in good health. The rearrangement links TRBV19 to TRBJ1-4, with TRBD1 as a possible D gene (6 bases). The CDR3 reads CASSIQGGIDEKLFF. For the CDR3, the DNA is TGTGCCAGTAGTATCCAAGGGGGGATAGATGAAAAACTGTTTTTT.